This TCR beta chain is drawn from a study of human T cells and chemical hapten exposure. Study results and caveats: Once DPC sensitization occurred, TCRs above 1 in 1000 frequency showed no change.

TCRdb redid the calling of the RACE reads with MiXCR, one entry per CDR3 protein. The sample lists more than 250,000 distinct CDR3 sequences, about 9.4% occurring once. Time point described: pre-sensitization, week 0. As to treatment: therapeutic diphenylcyclopropenone sensitization with weekly scalp DPC. This clonotype was recorded many times. As yet, its antigen is unknown. The ends were cut back, 3 bases at V and 3 bases at J, with 9 bases in the middle. From germline, CDR1 is SGHTA and CDR2 FQGNSA. The CDR3 extends over 15 amino acids. The sequenced sample was whole blood, obtained in connection with sensitization to the hapten diphenylcyclopropenone (DPC). The chain couples TRBV7-2 to TRBJ2-6, with D possibly being TRBD1 (6 bases). The source is a woman in her forties with alopecia areata. Some clones in this sample may be carry-over from other donors' samples. The CDR3 DNA sequence: TGTGCCAGCAGCTTCCAGGGGAGTGGGGCCAACGTCCTGACTTTC. Protein sequence: CASSFQGSGANVLTF. The full variable domain, with the rest looked up from reference TRBV7-2 and TRBJ2-6, is GAGVSQSPSNKVTEKGKDVELRCDPISGHTALYWYRQSLGQGLEFLIYFQGNSAPDKSGLPSDRFSAERTGGSVSTLTIQRTQQEDSAVYLCASSFQGSGANVLTFGAGSRLTVL.